Below are 26 T cell receptor beta chains sequenced from a single sample in a study of vaccination effects on CD4 cells after COVID-19. Their antigens are not known. Sequencing in the ViraFEST assay came after antigen-specific CD4+ T cells had been expanded with viral peptide pools, which were used to stimulate PBMC. After roughly 11 days in culture, the CD4+ T cells were isolated. Absence of prior SARS-CoV-2 infection characterized the vaccine recipients, who showed negative nucleocapsid antibodies. Profiled with immunoSEQ multiplex PCR; TCRdb holds only in-frame clones, not every one. The sample consists of 41,000 or so clones, under 70% of them appearing once. Sequenced material: CD4+ T cells from PBMCs cultured with HCoV-OC43 spike peptides, taken before COVID-19 vaccination. Subset here: HCoV-OC43 spike overlapping peptide pool stimulation. The receptors were sampled from a human donor who received a COVID-19 vaccine.

CDR3 bases: TGTGCCAGCAGCTTAATGCAGCCAGGGCGCGAGCAGTACTTC. It specifies CASSLMQPGREQYF. The chain couples TRBV5-4 to TRBJ2-7; a possible D gene is TRBD1 (5 bases). Germline V gives CDR1 SGHNT, CDR2 YYREEE (reference sequence). V lost 2 bases and J 6 bases, leaving 15 bases between the germline ends. The CDR3 sequence is 14 residues long.

V and J are TRBV28 and TRBJ1-5; 7 bases map to TRBD1. CDR1 is MDHEN, CDR2 SYDVKM, per germline. Losses at the gene ends were 4 bases for V and 0 bases for J; bases not matched to a gene: 6. CDR3 length equals 16 residues. DNA for the CDR3: TGTGCCAGCAGTTCTCCGGACAGGCATAGCAATCAGCCCCAGCATTTT. Translation gives CASSSPDRHSNQPQHF.

The chain joins TRBV5-1 to TRBJ1-2, with D tentatively TRBD1 (5 bases). Germline CDR1 and CDR2: SGHRS and YFSETQ. The CDR3 runs to 14 residues. Trimming left V 0 bases short and J 6 bases short, with 12 bases between. In DNA form, the CDR3 reads TGCGCCAGCAGCTTGGGAAGGGGTGCGGATGGCTACACCTTC. Its translation is CASSLGRGADGYTF.

This clone occurred a few times. The V and J genes are TRBV4-1 and TRBJ1-4; the match to TRBD1 covers 9 bases. Per germline, CDR1 MGHRA and CDR2 YSYEKL. After removal of 0 bases from V and 7 bases from J, the junction contained 6 bases not matched to a gene. The CDR3 is made up of 16 amino acids. The CDR3 region is CASSQDRGTGIEKLFF. For the CDR3, the DNA is TGCGCCAGCAGCCAAGACCGAGGGACAGGGATTGAAAAACTGTTTTTT.

The rearrangement joins TRBV9 to TRBJ2-1; 8 nucleotides agree with TRBD1. CDR3 length equals 16 residues. With 0 bases clipped from V and 2 bases from J, the junction kept 4 bases outside the gene matches. Germline assignment: CDR1 SGDLS and CDR2 YYNGEE. The CDR3: CASSVGGQETYNEQFF. The CDR3 nucleotides read TGTGCCAGCAGCGTAGGGGGACAGGAGACCTACAATGAGCAGTTCTTC.

The chain carries TRBV19 and TRBJ1-5; no clear D gene. Germline V gene sequence: CDR1 LNHDA, CDR2 SQIVND (reference sequence). The CDR3 length is 14 residues. V lost 7 bases and J 4 bases, leaving 14 bases between the germline ends. DNA of the CDR3: TGTGCCAGTAAGGACGGCCCTGAAAATCAGCCCCAGCATTTT. This encodes CASKDGPENQPQHF.

This chain connects TRBV19 to TRBJ1-4; D is ambiguous. Trimming pared 8 bases from V and 4 bases from J, leaving 17 bases between. CDR3 size: 15 residues. Germline V gene data show CDR1 as LNHDA and CDR2 as SQIVND (reference sequence). The CDR3 loop reads CASVPSGGINEKLFF. In DNA form, the CDR3 reads TGTGCCAGTGTTCCCTCGGGAGGAATTAATGAAAAACTGTTTTTT.

This clone has more than one count but fewer than ten. The chain couples TRBV30 to TRBJ1-2, with D uncertain. CDR3 length: 14 residues. The ends were cut back, 4 bases at V and 2 bases at J, with 14 bases in the middle. The germline V gene has CDR1 GTSNPN and CDR2 SVGIG (reference sequence). CDR3 sequence (DNA): TGTGCCTGGAAAGCTGGTCTTCCCAACTATGGCTACACCTTC. It translates to CAWKAGLPNYGYTF.

The V and J genes are TRBV19 and TRBJ1-1; D gene ambiguous. There are 15 residues in the CDR3. CDR1 LNHDA and CDR2 SQIVND come from the germline V gene (reference sequence). V shed 6 bases and J shed 4 bases, with 18 bases lying between them. Here the CDR3 reads CASSIPWSGGTEAFF. In DNA, the CDR3 is TGTGCCAGTAGCATCCCTTGGTCGGGCGGCACTGAAGCTTTCTTT.

This clone was recorded a few times. The rearrangement links TRBV7-2 to TRBJ1-5; 7 positions agree with TRBD1. This CDR3 spans 14 amino acids. CDR1 is SGHTA and CDR2 is FQGNSA in the germline V gene. V gave up 5 bases and J gave up 4 bases; unmatched junction bases: 5. CDR3 protein: CASSPGGGNQPQHF. The CDR3 coding sequence is TGTGCCAGCAGCCCAGGGGGGGGGAATCAGCCCCAGCATTTT.

This chain connects TRBV5-1 to TRBJ2-2; 8 nucleotides line up with TRBD1. The CDR3 is made up of 14 amino acids. Germline loops: CDR1 SGHRS, CDR2 YFSETQ. J lost 7 bases, V lost 3 bases, and 5 bases had no gene match. CDR3: CASSSTGEDGELFF. The CDR3 DNA follows: TGCGCCAGCAGCTCGACAGGGGAAGACGGGGAGCTGTTTTTT. The complete variable domain, with remaining parts taken from reference TRBV5-1 and TRBJ2-2, reads KAGVTQTPRYLIKTRGQQVTLSCSPISGHRSVSWYQQTPGQGLQFLFEYFSETQRNKGNFPGRFSGRQFSNSRSEMNVSTLELGDSALYLCASSSTGEDGELFFGEGSRLTVL.

The J gene is TRBJ2-1, the V gene TRBV6-5; D may be TRBD2 (6 bases). The CDR3 extends over 14 amino acids. Per the germline V gene, CDR1 is MNHEY and CDR2 is SVGAGI. V was shortened by 6 bases and J by 8 bases, with 17 bases between the two germline ends. The CDR3 DNA follows: TGTGCCAGCAGGGGCGGGATATTAATCCATGAGCAGTTCTTC. This translates into CASRGGILIHEQFF.

V is TRBV28 and J is TRBJ2-3; D possibly matches TRBD1 or TRBD2 (5 bases each). CDR3 length: 17 residues. The V and J ends lost 5 bases and 1 base respectively, with 19 bases between them. Germline V gives CDR1 MDHEN, CDR2 SYDVKM. CDR3 nucleotide sequence: TGTGCCAGCAGTCCCCGAGGGGTGAGGGGACGCACAGATACGCAGTATTTT. Protein: CASSPRGVRGRTDTQYF. Based on the CDR3 plus reference TRBV28 and TRBJ2-3, the full variable domain is DVKVTQSSRYLVKRTGEKVFLECVQDMDHENMFWYRQDPGLGLRLIYFSYDVKMKEKGDIPEGYSVSREKKERFSLILESASTNQTSMYLCASSPRGVRGRTDTQYFGPGTRLTVL.

This clone is a singleton in its sample. The V gene is TRBV19, the J gene TRBJ2-7; 8 bases map to TRBD2. V was pared by 5 bases and J by 2 bases, with 5 bases of the junction left unmatched. CDR1 LNHDA and CDR2 SQIVND come from the germline V gene (reference sequence). There are 14 residues in the CDR3. The CDR3 bases are TGTGCCAGTAGTGACGGGACTAGAACCTACGAGCAGTACTTC. This encodes CASSDGTRTYEQYF.

This clone is a singleton in its sample. The chain recombines TRBV27 with TRBJ2-1, with unresolved D. The CDR3 has 13 amino acids. V was clipped by 7 bases and J by 7 bases, with 14 bases between them. Germline CDR1 and CDR2: MNHEY and SMNVEV (reference sequence). The CDR3 loop reads CASKGYSKNEQFF. The CDR3 DNA is TGTGCCAGCAAGGGCTATAGCAAAAATGAGCAGTTCTTC.

V usage is TRBV9 and J usage is TRBJ2-3; D is possibly TRBD1 or TRBD2 (5 bases each). The germline V and J ends were trimmed by 5 bases and 0 bases, with 10 bases remaining between them. From germline, CDR1 is SGDLS and CDR2 YYNGEE. This CDR3 has 14 amino acids. CDR3 nucleotide sequence: TGTGCCAGCAGTTCCGGGGCTAGCACAGATACGCAGTATTTT. Protein: CASSSGASTDTQYF.

This clone has more than one count but fewer than ten. This chain links TRBV19 with TRBJ1-1, with 7 nucleotides matching TRBD1. The germline V gene encodes CDR1 LNHDA and CDR2 SQIVND (reference sequence). The CDR3 covers 12 residues. Unmatched junction bases numbered 7, after V lost 5 bases and J lost 10 bases. The CDR3 DNA follows: TGTGCCAGTAGTGTGAGGGGGCTGGGAGCTTTCTTT. This codes for CASSVRGLGAFF. The whole variable domain, remainder taken from reference TRBV19 and TRBJ1-1, is DGGITQSPKYLFRKEGQNVTLSCEQNLNHDAMYWYRQDPGQGLRLIYYSQIVNDFQKGDIAEGYSVSREKKESFPLTVTSAQKNPTAFYLCASSVRGLGAFFGQGTRLTVV.

The J gene is TRBJ2-1, the V gene TRBV16; 12 bases agree with TRBD2. The ends lost 2 bases at V and 0 bases at J; junction bases unmatched: 8. In germline, CDR1 is KGHSY, CDR2 FQNENV. The CDR3 spans 19 residues. The CDR3 nucleotides read TGTGCCAGCAGCCAAGTGGGACTAGCGGGCTGGAGCTCCTACAATGAGCAGTTCTTC. As protein: CASSQVGLAGWSSYNEQFF.

V gene TRBV6-5 combines with J gene TRBJ1-2, with 11 positions matching TRBD1. Trimming at V came to 6 bases and at J to 6 bases, leaving 9 bases not matched to a gene. In germline, CDR1 is MNHEY, CDR2 SVGAGI. The CDR3 contains 15 residues. The CDR3 DNA is TGTGCCAGCAGAAGCCTTTGGGGACAGGGGGATGGCTACACCTTC. The encoded protein is CASRSLWGQGDGYTF.

The chain couples TRBV11-2 to TRBJ2-7, with D maybe TRBD1 (6 bases). Trimming left V 4 bases short and J 3 bases short, with 10 bases between. Germline CDR1 is SGHAT and CDR2 is FQNNGV. CDR3 length: 13 amino acids. This CDR3 reads CASSSDRLYEQYF. The DNA of the CDR3 is TGTGCCAGCAGCTCCGACAGGCTCTACGAGCAGTACTTC.

This clone was observed a single time. This rearrangement joins TRBV9 to TRBJ1-5, with TRBD1 matching 7 bases. V was pared by 3 bases and J by 6 bases, with 3 bases of the junction left unmatched. Germline CDR1 SGDLS, CDR2 YYNGEE. The CDR3 is 13 residues long. The CDR3 here is CASSEGARQPQHF. The CDR3 DNA reads as TGTGCCAGCAGCGAGGGGGCACGTCAGCCCCAGCATTTT.

This chain joins TRBV3-1 (or the pseudogene TRBV3-2) and TRBJ2-7; D may be TRBD1 (5 bases). The CDR3 runs 14 residues. Trimming cost V 2 bases and J 3 bases, with 11 bases left between them. Germline lookup yields CDR1 LGHDT and CDR2 YNNKEL (reference sequence). DNA for the CDR3: TGTGCCAGCAGCCAAACCGGACACAGCTACGAGCAGTACTTC. Amino acid sequence: CASSQTGHSYEQYF.

The chain has TRBV3-1 (or the pseudogene TRBV3-2) and TRBJ2-7, with no clear D. The CDR3 is 13 residues long. Germline-derived CDR1 and CDR2 are LGHDT and YNNKEL (reference sequence). Trimming shortened V by 4 bases and J by 3 bases, and 10 bases separated the two germline ends. The CDR3 nucleotides read TGTGCCAGCAGCCGTGATAGAGGCTACGAGCAGTACTTC. This sequence encodes CASSRDRGYEQYF.

The CDR3 DNA reads as TGTGCCAGCAGCCTCCAGGGAGACTATGGCTACACCTTC. Protein: CASSLQGDYGYTF. V usage is TRBV6-5 and J usage is TRBJ1-2, with D possibly matching TRBD1 (5 bases). V gave up 6 bases and J gave up 3 bases, with 11 bases separating them. The CDR3 covers 13 residues. Looked up from germline, CDR1 is MNHEY and CDR2 is SVGAGI.

The chain links TRBV7-9 to TRBJ2-2, with D tentatively TRBD1 or TRBD2 (5 bases each). Between the trimmed V and J ends, which lost 3 bases and 9 bases, there was a span of 5 bases. Germline-derived CDR1 and CDR2 are SEHNR and FQNEAQ (reference sequence). This CDR3 comprises 11 residues. The CDR3 spells CASSLGRELFF. As DNA, the CDR3 is TGTGCCAGCAGCTTGGGACGGGAGCTGTTTTTT.

The chain links TRBV5-1 to TRBJ2-5; TRBD1 matches at 7 bases. Germline CDR1 is SGHRS and CDR2 is YFSETQ. This CDR3 is 14 amino acids long. The V segment lost 2 bases and the J segment 2 bases; nucleotides outside the gene matches: 3. DNA of the CDR3: TGCGCCAGCAGCTTTGTGGGACAGCAAGAGACCCAGTACTTC. Translation gives CASSFVGQQETQYF.